The source of this TCR beta chain is a study of T cell responses to AZD1222 COVID-19 vaccine. CDR3 length: 15 residues. In germline, CDR1 is SQVTM, CDR2 ANQGSEA. The germline V and J ends were trimmed by 3 bases and 1 base, with 13 bases remaining between them. Sequencing used immunoSEQ multiplex PCR; TCRdb keeps in-frame clones, though not all of them. Among roughly 75,000 clones, 84% were seen once, and the ten largest hold 9.8%. By share of the sample, this clone is medium-sized (0.01 to 0.1%). Its target is unknown. Findings and caveats of the study: Donors were chiefly white British, with a greater number of females, and clonal diversity was perhaps underestimated. Just five or six AZD1222 recipients were seropositive at baseline. Unmutated regions of variants are reportedly targeted by nearly half of spike-specific TCRs.

The sequences come from peripheral blood, collected on day 0 of AZD1222 vaccination. The chain is built from TRBV29-1 and TRBJ2-1; D tentatively reads TRBD1 or TRBD2 (6 bases each). This receptor was obtained from an adult in good health. CDR3 sequence: CSVEGTGRSYNEQFF. CDR3 DNA sequence: TGCAGCGTTGAGGGAACAGGGAGGTCCTACAATGAGCAGTTCTTC.